A single sample gave rise to the 19 T cell receptor beta chains below, sequenced in a study of response to subunit inactivated influenza vaccine (dated by TCRdb to the late 2010s). The library relied on RT-PCR. Sequencing was performed on an Illumina HiSeq 2500. The public reads were quality trimmed at Q25 with fastp and then assembled into clones with MiXCR by TCRdb, keeping productive beta chains. All rows with the same CDR3 protein become a single entry with the most common DNA and genes. The sample yields 500,000 or so distinct CDR3 sequences; about 15% were counted once. The biggest ten clones account for 3% to 3.5% of the sample. Sample: CD4+ T cells sorted from PBMCs, taken around 25 months after vaccination. The receptors derive from a man aged 45 to 75 who received an inactivated influenza vaccine. Donor details come from another sample of the same person, matched by shared clones.

This clonotype was counted ten times or more. The chain employs TRBV4-3 and TRBJ1-5, with 8 nucleotides matching TRBD1. The CDR3 has 15 amino acids. Trimming at V came to 4 bases and at J to 5 bases, leaving 7 bases not matched to a gene. Germline V lookup: CDR1 LGHNA, CDR2 YSLEER. The CDR3 is CASSRPDRAYQPQHF. The CDR3 DNA reads as TGCGCCAGCAGCCGACCGGACAGGGCATATCAGCCCCAGCATTTT.

This clonotype was seen only once. The chain combines TRBV14 with TRBJ2-5, with 7 bases that match TRBD1. V was pared by 0 bases and J by 7 bases, with 8 bases of the junction left unmatched. The CDR3 contains 15 residues. Germline-derived CDR1 and CDR2 are SGHDN and FVKESK. The CDR3 spells CASSQDGTATRTQYF. In nucleotides, the CDR3 is TGTGCCAGCAGCCAAGACGGGACAGCGACGAGGACCCAGTACTTC.

The chain recombines TRBV20-1 with TRBJ2-5; D is ambiguous. V was clipped by 3 bases and J by 2 bases, with 7 bases between them. This CDR3 is built from 12 residues. Germline CDR1 is DFQATT and CDR2 is SNEGSKA (reference sequence). CDR3: CSASHLQETQYF. For the CDR3, the DNA is TGCAGTGCTAGTCACCTACAAGAGACCCAGTACTTC.

The chain is built from TRBV20-1 and TRBJ2-2, with D possibly TRBD2 on 6 matching bases. The germline V and J ends were trimmed by 0 bases and 3 bases, with 17 bases remaining between them. There are 17 residues in the CDR3. CDR1 DFQATT and CDR2 SNEGSKA come from the germline V gene (reference sequence). CDR3 in amino acids: CSARDRLARRDTGELFF. DNA for the CDR3: TGCAGTGCTAGAGATCGTTTGGCGAGGAGGGACACCGGGGAGCTGTTTTTT.

This chain uses TRBV5-5 with TRBJ1-2; possible D gene TRBD1, 5 bases. Germline V lookup: CDR1 SGHKS, CDR2 YYEKEE (reference sequence). This CDR3 has 15 amino acids. Trimming left V 0 bases short and J 3 bases short, with 12 bases between. The CDR3 region is CASSLGAGSDYGYTF. The CDR3 DNA reads TGTGCCAGCAGCTTGGGCGCAGGGTCGGACTATGGCTACACCTTC. The full variable domain, its missing parts supplied by reference TRBV5-5 and TRBJ1-2, is DAGVTQSPTHLIKTRGQQVTLRCSPISGHKSVSWYQQVLGQGPQFIFQYYEKEERGRGNFPDRFSARQFPNYSSELNVNALLLGDSALYLCASSLGAGSDYGYTFGSGTRLTVV.

This clonotype turned up a few times. This rearrangement joins TRBV28 to TRBJ1-2; D might be TRBD1 (6 bases). The CDR3 covers 12 residues. Germline V CDR1 and CDR2: MDHEN, SYDVKM. V was shortened by 6 bases and J by 6 bases, with 11 bases between the two germline ends. The DNA of the CDR3 is TGTGCCAGCAGCACAGGGTCCAATGGCTACACCTTC. This translates into CASSTGSNGYTF.

This clonotype has a handful of counts. This rearrangement joins TRBV5-1 to TRBJ2-3; D not resolved. CDR1 and CDR2 (germline): SGHRS, YFSETQ. The germline V and J ends were trimmed by 4 bases and 6 bases, with 9 bases remaining between them. The CDR3 spans 12 residues. CDR3 amino acids: CASSPDHDTQYF. Written as DNA, the CDR3 is TGCGCCAGCAGCCCCGATCACGATACGCAGTATTTT.

This chain joins TRBV5-1 and TRBJ2-6; a possible D gene is TRBD1 (5 bases). The germline V gene has CDR1 SGHRS and CDR2 YFSETQ. The CDR3 has 15 amino acids. V was pared by 0 bases and J by 2 bases, with 6 bases between. CDR3 DNA sequence: TGCGCCAGCAGCTTGGGACAGACTGGGGCCAACGTCCTGACTTTC. Translating gives CASSLGQTGANVLTF.

The chain combines TRBV5-1 with TRBJ2-3; 10 bases align to TRBD2. Trimming at V came to 2 bases and at J to 6 bases, leaving 9 bases not matched to a gene. This CDR3 is built from 16 residues. Germline-derived CDR1 and CDR2 are SGHRS and YFSETQ. The CDR3 region is CASSLRSGGAWDTQYF. CDR3 DNA sequence: TGCGCCAGCAGCTTAAGAAGCGGGGGGGCCTGGGATACGCAGTATTTT.

The chain joins TRBV18 to TRBJ2-7; D remains unclear. Between the trimmed V and J ends, which lost 2 bases and 3 bases, there was a span of 11 bases. CDR1 and CDR2 (germline): KGHSH, LQKENI. The CDR3 extends over 14 amino acids. The chain's CDR3 is CASSPGPTGYEQYF. The CDR3 DNA reads TGTGCCAGCTCACCAGGACCGACTGGCTACGAGCAGTACTTC.

This clonotype was counted at least ten times. V usage is TRBV21-1 and J usage is TRBJ2-7; the D segment call TRBD2 is taken from the table without a DNA check. TRBV21-1 is a listed pseudogene. The CDR3 spans 16 residues. CDR3 amino acids: CASSIPPLYRSYEQYF. As DNA, the CDR3 is TGTGCCAGCAGCATCCCCCCGCTGTACAGGTCCTACGAGCAGTACTTC.

The V call is TRBV11-2, the J call TRBJ2-5; D possibly corresponds to TRBD2 (6 bases). The CDR3 spans 15 residues. The germline CDR1 and CDR2 sequences are SGHAT and FQNNGV. V gave up 1 base and J gave up 3 bases, with 12 bases separating them. CDR3 DNA sequence: TGTGCCAGCAGCTTAGGGGGGGTTGGGGAAGAGACCCAGTACTTC. Protein product: CASSLGGVGEETQYF. Variable domain in full (rest from reference TRBV11-2 and TRBJ2-5): EAGVAQSPRYKIIEKRQSVAFWCNPISGHATLYWYQQILGQGPKLLIQFQNNGVVDDSQLPKDRFSAERLKGVDSTLKIQPAKLEDSAVYLCASSLGGVGEETQYFGPGTRLLVL.

The V call is TRBV5-1, the J call TRBJ2-7; D possibly corresponds to TRBD2 (5 bases). The CDR3 is 15 amino acids. Germline CDR1 reads SGHRS; CDR2 reads YFSETQ. V was trimmed by 0 bases and J by 3 bases, leaving 13 bases between them. This CDR3 is CASSLVLDSGYEQYF. CDR3 bases: TGCGCCAGCAGCTTGGTATTGGACTCGGGCTACGAGCAGTACTTC.

The chain couples TRBV11-3 to TRBJ2-3; D remains unclear. This CDR3 spans 14 amino acids. Trimming shortened V by 5 bases and J by 2 bases, and 11 bases separated the two germline ends. Germline V gene sequence: CDR1 SGHNT, CDR2 YENEEA. This chain's CDR3 is CASSPRATTDTQYF. CDR3 DNA: TGTGCCAGCAGCCCTAGAGCGACCACAGATACGCAGTATTTT.

The chain links TRBV4-2 to TRBJ2-7, with 10 bases lining up with TRBD1. CDR1 is LGHNA, CDR2 YNFKEQ, per germline. The trim removed 3 bases at V and 3 bases at J, leaving 5 bases unmatched. This CDR3 has 15 amino acids. For the CDR3, the DNA is TGTGCCAGCAGCCAGGACAGGGGGGCTCACTACGAGCAGTACTTC. Its protein is CASSQDRGAHYEQYF.

This clonotype appeared a few times. The genes are TRBV6-6 and TRBJ2-5, with D hard to call. V was trimmed by 10 bases and J by 2 bases, leaving 14 bases between them. This CDR3 is built from 13 residues. CDR1 is MNHNY, CDR2 SVGAGI, per germline (reference sequence). CDR3 residues: CATKWDNQETQYF. In nucleotides, the CDR3 is TGTGCCACCAAATGGGATAATCAAGAGACCCAGTACTTC.

A few counts support this clonotype. The CDR3 nucleotides read TGTGCCAGCAGTTTAGCGGGTTTCGGTGACGAGCAGTACTTC. It specifies CASSLAGFGDEQYF. This chain joins TRBV12-3 or TRBV12-4 and TRBJ2-7; D is undetermined. V shed 0 bases and J shed 5 bases, with 11 bases lying between them. This CDR3 has 14 residues.

This chain uses TRBV11-2 with TRBJ2-3; a weak D match, TRBD1 (5 bases). The V end was cut by 0 bases, the J end by 6 bases, with 13 bases between. Germline CDR1 SGHAT, CDR2 FQNNGV. The CDR3 is made up of 15 amino acids. CDR3 nucleotides: TGTGCCAGCAGCTTAGAAGAGCAGGGTATTGATACGCAGTATTTT. Encoded protein: CASSLEEQGIDTQYF.

This clonotype was seen many times. The V and J genes are TRBV12-3 or TRBV12-4 and TRBJ2-1; 7 bases line up with TRBD1. The V and J ends lost 6 bases and 5 bases, in that order; junction bases with no gene match: 4. CDR3 size: 13 residues. The CDR3 bases are TGTGCCAGCAGCACTGACAGGGACAATGAGCAGTTCTTC. Protein product: CASSTDRDNEQFF.